This T cell receptor (beta chain) was identified during a study of blood T cell repertoires in COVID-19. For the study at large: The origin of the acute and convalescent COVID-19 samples was the United States, Italy and Spain. Nucleic acid was either cDNA or gDNA, and it came from T cells, B-cell-depleted T cells, or PBMCs.

This CDR3 comprises 12 residues. Trimming removed 0 bases at V and 9 bases at J, with 11 bases between. Germline loops: CDR1 GTSNPN, CDR2 SVGIG (reference sequence). Authors' analysis steps: Amplification from reference gene primers served as the basis for estimated nucleated cell counts. The protocol was immunoSEQ multiplex PCR, while the TCRdb copy is restricted to in-frame clones and leaves out a portion. That table is the source of V, J and clone size, and D and trimming were worked out from the DNA. The sample lists 55,000 to 60,000 clones; roughly 84% were seen once. J is TRBJ2-5 and V is TRBV30; tentatively, D is TRBD1 (6 bases). The specimen was peripheral blood. The receptor was derived from a middle-aged man with active COVID-19. This chain's CDR3 is CAWSVTRGAQYF. CDR3 sequence (DNA): TGTGCCTGGAGTGTAACCAGGGGAGCCCAGTACTTC. Variable domain in full (rest from reference TRBV30 and TRBJ2-5): SQTIHQWPATLVQPVGSPLSLECTVEGTSNPNLYWYRQAAGRGLQLLFYSVGIGQISSEVPQNLSASRPQDRQFILSSKKLLLSDSGFYLCAWSVTRGAQYFGPGTRLLVL.